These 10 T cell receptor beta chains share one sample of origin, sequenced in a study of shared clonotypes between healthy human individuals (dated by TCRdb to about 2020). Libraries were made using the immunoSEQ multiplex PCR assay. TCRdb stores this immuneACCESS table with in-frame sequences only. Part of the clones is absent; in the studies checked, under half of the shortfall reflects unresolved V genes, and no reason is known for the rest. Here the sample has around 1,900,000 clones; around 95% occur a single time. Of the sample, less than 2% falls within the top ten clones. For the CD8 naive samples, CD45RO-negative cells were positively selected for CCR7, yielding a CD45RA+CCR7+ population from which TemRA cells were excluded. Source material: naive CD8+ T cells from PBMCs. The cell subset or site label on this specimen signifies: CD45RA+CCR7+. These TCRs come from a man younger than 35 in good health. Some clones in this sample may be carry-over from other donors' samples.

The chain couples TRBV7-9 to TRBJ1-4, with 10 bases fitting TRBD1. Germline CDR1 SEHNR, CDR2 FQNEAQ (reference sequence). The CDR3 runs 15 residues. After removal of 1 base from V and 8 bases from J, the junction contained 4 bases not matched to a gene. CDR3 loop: CASSLVGQGYEKLFF. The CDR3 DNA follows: TGTGCCAGCAGCTTAGTGGGACAGGGGTACGAAAAACTGTTTTTT.

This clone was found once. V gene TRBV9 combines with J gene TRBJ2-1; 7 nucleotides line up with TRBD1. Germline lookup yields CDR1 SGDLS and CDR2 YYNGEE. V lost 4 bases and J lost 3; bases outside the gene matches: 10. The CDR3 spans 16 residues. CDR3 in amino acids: CASSPSSGGSYNEQFF. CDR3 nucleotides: TGTGCCAGCAGCCCCTCTTCAGGGGGTAGCTACAATGAGCAGTTCTTC.

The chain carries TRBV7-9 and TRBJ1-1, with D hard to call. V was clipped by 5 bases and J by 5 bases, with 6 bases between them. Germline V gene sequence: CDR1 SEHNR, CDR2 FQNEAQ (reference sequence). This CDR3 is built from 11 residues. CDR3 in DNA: TGTGCCAGCAGCCCCACAACTGAAGCTTTCTTT. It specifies CASSPTTEAFF.

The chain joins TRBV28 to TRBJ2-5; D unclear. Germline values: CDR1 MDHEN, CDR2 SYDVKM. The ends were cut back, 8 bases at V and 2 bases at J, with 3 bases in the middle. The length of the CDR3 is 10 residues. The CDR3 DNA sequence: TGTGCCAGCGGTCAAGAGACCCAGTACTTC. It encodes CASGQETQYF.

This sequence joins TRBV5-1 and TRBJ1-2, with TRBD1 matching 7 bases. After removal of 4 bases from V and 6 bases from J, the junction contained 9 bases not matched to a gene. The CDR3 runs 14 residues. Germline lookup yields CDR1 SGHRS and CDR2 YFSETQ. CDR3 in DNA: TGCGCCAGCAGCGAGCTAACAGGGGACGATGGCTACACCTTC. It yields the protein CASSELTGDDGYTF.

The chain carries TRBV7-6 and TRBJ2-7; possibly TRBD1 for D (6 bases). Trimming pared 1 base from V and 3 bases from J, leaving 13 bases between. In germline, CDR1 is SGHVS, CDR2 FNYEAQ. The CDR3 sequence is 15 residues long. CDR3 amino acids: CASSLGPGENYEQYF. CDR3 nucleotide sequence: TGTGCCAGCAGCTTAGGGCCAGGGGAAAACTACGAGCAGTACTTC.

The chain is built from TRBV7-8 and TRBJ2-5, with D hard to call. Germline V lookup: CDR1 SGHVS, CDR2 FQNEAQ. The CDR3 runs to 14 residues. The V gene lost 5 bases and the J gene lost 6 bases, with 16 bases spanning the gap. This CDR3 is CASSDPNEGKTQYF. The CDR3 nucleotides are TGTGCCAGCAGCGACCCAAATGAAGGGAAGACCCAGTACTTC. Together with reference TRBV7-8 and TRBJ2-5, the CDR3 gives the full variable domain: GAGVSQSPRYKVAKRGQDVALRCDPISGHVSLFWYQQALGQGPEFLTYFQNEAQLDKSGLPSDRFFAERPEGSVSTLKIQRTQQEDSAVYLCASSDPNEGKTQYFGPGTRLLVL.

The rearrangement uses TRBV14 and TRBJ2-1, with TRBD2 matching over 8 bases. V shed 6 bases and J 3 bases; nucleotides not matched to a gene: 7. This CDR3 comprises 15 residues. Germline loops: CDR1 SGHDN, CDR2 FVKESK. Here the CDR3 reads CASSPGLVGYNEQFF. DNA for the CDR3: TGTGCCAGCAGTCCGGGACTAGTAGGCTACAATGAGCAGTTCTTC.

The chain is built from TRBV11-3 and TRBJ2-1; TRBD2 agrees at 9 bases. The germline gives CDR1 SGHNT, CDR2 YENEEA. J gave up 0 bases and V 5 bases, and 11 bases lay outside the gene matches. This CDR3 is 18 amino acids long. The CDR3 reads CASSTKTLAGDSYNEQFF. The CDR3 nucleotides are TGTGCCAGCAGCACCAAAACTTTAGCGGGAGACTCCTACAATGAGCAGTTCTTC.

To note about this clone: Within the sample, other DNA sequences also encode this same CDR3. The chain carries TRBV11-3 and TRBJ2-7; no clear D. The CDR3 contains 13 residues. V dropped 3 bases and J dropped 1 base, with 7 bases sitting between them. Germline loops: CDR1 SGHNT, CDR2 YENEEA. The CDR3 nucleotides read TGTGCCAGCAGCTTGGACCCATCCTACGAGCAGTACTTC. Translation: CASSLDPSYEQYF.